This section outlines one TCR beta chain sequence together with its context. Its binding antigen is unknown. The sample holds no much larger clone one base away, and base qualities are not on file. This sample was included in a study of blood T cell repertoires in COVID-19 (dated by TCRdb to 2018 to 2020). At the level of the whole study: Collaborator samples came from the United States, Italy and Spain and covered acute and convalescent phases of COVID-19. The prospective study material was composed of cDNA or gDNA derived from T cells, B-cell-depleted T cells, or PBMCs. The dataset comprised deeply sampled blood TCRbeta repertoires from subjects exposed to, actively infected with, or recovered from COVID-19. A freely available public database, intended as a resource for researchers studying the immune response to SARS-CoV-2, is where the repertoires were released. Samples were obtained from the ongoing ImmuneRACE study (first 160 participants) and from over 1,000 subjects provided by 6 global collaborators. Sample metadata almost always included a de-identified subject ID, COVID-19 status, age in years and sex. Where available, HLA class I and class II types were taken from metadata supplied by the sample provider and were not determined by assay-based typing.

The immunoSEQ Assay, a bias-controlled multiplex PCR, was used to amplify TCRbeta CDR3 regions from genomic DNA. The paper's processing steps were these. Nucleated cell counts per sample were estimated from amplification of reference gene primers within the assay. Sequence reads were collapsed and filtered to measure the absolute abundance of every unique TCRbeta CDR3 rearrangement. For each sample, productive Simpson clonality was calculated by taking the square root of Simpson's diversity index across productive rearrangements. TCRdb re-hosts the immuneACCESS table, in-frame sequences only. Its copies lack some clones; in the studies checked, an unresolved V gene accounts for under half of them, and the cause for the rest is not known. The V and J calls and clone size come from that table; D and trimming were worked out from the DNA. The sample table lists a few hundred thousand clones, 86% of them with a count of one. About 3.6% of the sample comes from the top ten.

Reading the germline V gene (reference sequence) gives CDR1 MNHNY and CDR2 SVGAGI. Compared with germline, V lacks 7 bases and J lacks 6 bases; bases without a gene match: 7. Measured from the cysteine to the phenylalanine, the CDR3 is 14 residues long. Of the read, only the CDR3 DNA is kept; its 42 bases are in frame from base 1. Broad study findings and their caveats: How much clinical and demographic metadata was included differed by source and by participant, and the metadata was provided uncurated.

Whole blood was collected in K2EDTA tubes by collaborating institutions according to the institutions' own protocols. For TCRbeta analysis, collaborators shipped samples in one of three forms: frozen whole blood, isolated PBMCs, or DNA extracted from either of those sample types. The source is a man aged 18 to 30 with active or convalescent COVID-19. Specimen: peripheral blood. The rearranged chain carries TRBV6-6 and TRBJ1-2, with 11 bases in between that match TRBD1. The CDR3 region reads CASIGGQGADGYTF. Read as DNA, the sequence is TGTGCCAGCATTGGAGGACAGGGGGCCGATGGCTACACCTTC.